The T cell receptor beta chain described here comes from a study of T-cell memory formation after mild COVID-19. Overall study results and limits: Whereas later expanders leaned CD4+, clones contracting day 15 to 85 showed a balanced CD4/CD8 makeup.

The J segment lost 4 bases and the V segment lost 3 bases, leaving 6 bases of the junction unmatched. The CDR3 length is 15 residues. The germline V gene has CDR1 SGDLS and CDR2 YYNGEE. In the case of this clonotype: What it recognizes is unknown.

Via MiXCR, TCRdb re-called the 5' RACE reads, giving one row per CDR3 protein. The top ten clones hold 7.5% to 10% of a sample with 400,000 to 500,000 distinct CDR3 sequences, 15% to 25% of them seen once. Source material: PBMCs or a T cell subset sorted from them (not recorded which). This TCR was sampled from an adult woman who had mild COVID-19 (a few samples of this study predate the infection). Cell type and time point are not known. J is TRBJ1-2 and V is TRBV9, with TRBD1 identical over 10 bases. The CDR3 loop is CASSAPGQGSYGYTF. The CDR3 nucleotides read TGTGCCAGCAGCGCCCCGGGACAGGGGTCCTATGGCTACACCTTC.